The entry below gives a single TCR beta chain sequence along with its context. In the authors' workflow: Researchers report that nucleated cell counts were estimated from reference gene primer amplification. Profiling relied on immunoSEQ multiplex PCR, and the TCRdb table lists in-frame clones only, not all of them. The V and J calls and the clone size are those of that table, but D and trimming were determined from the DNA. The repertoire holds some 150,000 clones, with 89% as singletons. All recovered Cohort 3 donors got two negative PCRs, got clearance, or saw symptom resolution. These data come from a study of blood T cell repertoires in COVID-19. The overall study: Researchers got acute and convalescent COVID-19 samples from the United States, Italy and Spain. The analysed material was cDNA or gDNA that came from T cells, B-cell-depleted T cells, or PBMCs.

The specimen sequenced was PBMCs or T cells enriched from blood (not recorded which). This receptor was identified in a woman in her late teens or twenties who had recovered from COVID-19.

This CDR3 reads CASSFSQGANYEQYF. The CDR3 DNA is TGTGCCAGCAGTTTTAGCCAGGGGGCAAACTACGAGCAGTACTTC. The rearrangement joins TRBV27 to TRBJ2-7; 8 nucleotides line up with TRBD1. J lost 3 bases, V lost 3 bases, and 7 bases had no gene match. Germline CDR1 and CDR2: MNHEY and SMNVEV (reference sequence). The CDR3 runs 15 residues.